Listed below are T cell receptor beta chains from one sample, sequenced in a study of tumor-infiltrating lymphocytes in oesophageal squamous cell carcinoma. TCRdb analysed the PCR reads with MiXCR anew, one entry per CDR3 protein. Altogether roughly 19,000 distinct CDR3 sequences are present, roughly 47% being singletons, with the ten largest covering more than 25%. The sequencing sample was made of esophageal tumor tissue. Receptors originate from a male donor with esophageal squamous cell carcinoma. Each CDR3 is given with its conserved first and last residue. A D gene is named only where the DNA matches it firmly. Expanded clones are given a class, and other clones once, few, many or no size at all.

>.|TRBJ1-3|TRBV13|few
CASSLGGSSGNTIYF
TGTGCCAGCAGCTTAGGCGGGAGCTCTGGAAACACCATATATTTT
>TRBD2|TRBJ2-1|TRBV7-9|.
CASSFRASGRSSYNEQFF
TGTGCCAGCAGCTTTCGCGCGAGCGGGAGGAGCTCCTACAATGAGCAGTTCTTC
>TRBD2|TRBJ2-5|TRBV20-1|.
CSARHGLGKGNEQYF
TGCAGTGCTAGGCACGGACTAGGTAAAGGGAATGAGCAGTACTTC
>TRBD1|TRBJ2-6|TRBV5-1|many
CASSPKQGAGANVLTF
TGCGCCAGCAGCCCGAAACAGGGGGCTGGGGCCAACGTCCTGACTTTC
>.|TRBJ2-5|TRBV11-3|many
CASSLGGPKETQYF
TGTGCCAGCAGCTTAGGGGGACCGAAAGAGACCCAGTACTTC
>.|TRBJ1-1|TRBV28|.
CASSLLGLGAFF
TGTGCCAGCAGTTTATTGGGGTTGGGAGCTTTCTTT
>TRBD1|TRBJ2-7|TRBV2|many
CASSLGQQPYEQYF
TGTGCCAGCAGCTTGGGACAGCAACCCTACGAGCAGTACTTC
>.|TRBJ2-1|TRBV12-3/TRBV12-4|.
CASSLGGGNYNEQFF
TGTGCCAGCAGTTTAGGGGGCGGGAATTACAATGAGCAGTTCTTC
>TRBD1|TRBJ2-1|TRBV7-2|.
CASSLPTGTGTRNEQFF
TGTGCCAGCAGCCTTCCCACCGGGACAGGGACTCGCAATGAGCAGTTCTTC
>.|TRBJ2-1|TRBV11-1|medium-sized
CASSSRLVPYNEQFF
TGTGCCAGCAGCTCGAGACTAGTCCCCTACAATGAGCAGTTCTTC
>.|TRBJ2-1|TRBV24-1|.
CATPPGANEQFF
TGTGCCACCCCCCCAGGGGCCAATGAGCAGTTCTTC
>.|TRBJ1-2|TRBV6-1|.
CASSVVRLYGYTF
TGTGCCAGCAGTGTCGTCAGACTCTATGGCTACACCTTC
>TRBD1|TRBJ1-1|TRBV12-3/TRBV12-4|.
CVSSPGQCRAFF
TGTGTCAGCAGTCCGGGACAGTGTAGAGCTTTCTTT
>.|TRBJ2-3|TRBV5-1|many
CASSLERAPDTQYF
TGCGCCAGCAGCTTGGAAAGGGCCCCAGATACGCAGTATTTT
>.|TRBJ1-2|TRBV12-3/TRBV12-4|many
CASSFWDPPNYGYTF
TGTGCCAGCAGTTTCTGGGACCCCCCTAACTATGGCTACACCTTC
>TRBD1|TRBJ2-5|TRBV24-1|.
CATSDPNPGTGHKTQYF
TGTGCCACCAGTGATCCGAACCCCGGGACAGGGCATAAGACCCAGTACTTC
>TRBD2|TRBJ2-1|TRBV19|many
CASRGGRVYNEQFF
TGTGCCAGTAGGGGCGGGAGGGTTTACAATGAGCAGTTCTTC
>.|TRBJ1-3|TRBV2|.
CASSSRDFSSGNTIYF
TGTGCCAGCAGTTCCCGGGACTTCAGCTCTGGAAACACCATATATTTT
>.|TRBJ2-1|TRBV7-6|.
CASRISNEQFF
TGTGCCAGCAGGATTTCCAATGAGCAGTTCTTC
>.|TRBJ2-5|TRBV5-1|.
CASSLGGAETQYF
TGCGCCAGCAGCTTGGGAGGGGCAGAGACCCAGTACTTC
>TRBD1|TRBJ2-7|TRBV6-1|.
CASSEGTGTGYDEQYF
TGTGCCAGCAGTGAAGGCACCGGGACAGGGTACGACGAGCAGTACTTC
>.|TRBJ2-6|TRBV28|.
CASSPPGVGANVLTF
TGTGCCAGCAGTCCCCCAGGGGTCGGGGCCAACGTCCTGACTTTC
>.|TRBJ2-1|TRBV7-9|.
CASTPDSSYNEQFF
TGTGCCAGCACCCCCGATAGTTCCTACAATGAGCAGTTCTTC
>.|TRBJ2-1|TRBV5-1|few
CASSQGLTDYNEQFF
TGCGCCAGCAGCCAGGGACTTACAGACTACAATGAGCAGTTCTTC
>.|TRBJ2-3|TRBV6-6|.
CASIPPGVVTDTQYF
TGTGCCAGCATCCCCCCAGGGGTCGTGACAGATACGCAGTATTTT
>.|TRBJ2-7|TRBV19|few
CASNRVGYNEQYF
TGTGCCAGTAATCGGGTGGGCTACAATGAGCAGTACTTC
>.|TRBJ2-5|TRBV6-1|medium-sized
CASSWGETQYF
TGTGCCAGCAGTTGGGGGGAGACCCAGTACTTC
>TRBD1|TRBJ2-7|TRBV18|medium-sized
CASSRDRASLEQYF
TGTGCCAGCTCTCGGGACAGGGCGTCTCTCGAGCAGTACTTC
>.|TRBJ2-1|TRBV20-1|.
CSARSLDNNEQFF
TGCAGTGCTAGGAGCCTAGATAACAATGAGCAGTTCTTC
>TRBD2|TRBJ2-5|TRBV20-1|.
CSASRTSGAIKETQYF
TGCAGTGCTAGCCGGACTAGCGGGGCGATAAAAGAGACCCAGTACTTC
>.|TRBJ2-7|TRBV7-2|.
CASSLGSWVEQYF
TGTGCCAGCAGCTTAGGGTCCTGGGTTGAGCAGTACTTC
>.|TRBJ2-3|TRBV7-8|.
CASSSKLASGTDTQYF
TGTGCCAGCAGCTCAAAATTAGCTAGCGGCACAGATACGCAGTATTTT
>.|TRBJ2-1|TRBV11-2|medium-sized
CASSPGGAGSSYNEQFF
TGTGCCAGCAGCCCGGGCGGGGCGGGGTCCTCCTACAATGAGCAGTTCTTC
>TRBD2|TRBJ2-7|TRBV7-2|.
CASSSTSGSPYEQYF
TGTGCCAGCAGCTCTACTAGCGGGAGTCCCTACGAGCAGTACTTC
>TRBD2|TRBJ2-7|TRBV10-3|many
CAISVFGTRAMRERDHEQYF
TGTGCCATCAGTGTCTTCGGGACTAGGGCCATGCGGGAGAGGGATCATGAGCAGTACTTC